Listed below are T cell receptor beta chains from one sample, sequenced in a study of shared clonotypes between healthy human individuals. Clones were sequenced by immunoSEQ multiplex PCR, and TCRdb holds only the in-frame ones, with some missing. The data show approximately 600,000 clones, 85% to 95% seen once. The sample taken for sequencing was naive CD8+ T cells sorted from blood. Every receptor here comes from a woman in her twenties or thirties in good health. Both conserved end residues are part of each CDR3. The order of the fields is CDR3 length, V gene, D gene, clone size, J gene, CDR3 DNA, CDR3 protein. D genes are given only for firm matches. Size is stated for part of the rows, as once, few or many counts, or as a class when the clone is expanded.

>19|TRBV4-1|TRBD2|.|TRBJ2-1
TGCGCCAGCAGTCAAGAGACCCCGGGACTAGCGGGAGGGAATGGTGAGCAGTTCTTC
CASSQETPGLAGGNGEQFF
>15|TRBV27|TRBD2|.|TRBJ2-1
TGTGCCAGCAGGACCTTGGGACTAGCGGGGAATGAGCAGTTCTTC
CASRTLGLAGNEQFF
>14|TRBV6-4|TRBD1|.|TRBJ2-7
TGTGCCAGCACGCGACAGGGACGAACCTACGAGCAGTACTTC
CASTRQGRTYEQYF
>15|TRBV6-1|TRBD1|.|TRBJ1-4
TGTGCCAGCAGTGAACACGGACAGGGACTTGAAAAACTGTTTTTT
CASSEHGQGLEKLFF
>17|TRBV28|TRBD1|.|TRBJ1-3
TGTGCCAGCAGTTTATTCGTGACAGGGGCCTCTGGAAACACCATATATTTT
CASSLFVTGASGNTIYF
>15|TRBV4-1|TRBD2|few|TRBJ2-2
TGCGCCAGCAGCCCGGGACTAACCCACACCGGGGAGCTGTTTTTT
CASSPGLTHTGELFF
>16|TRBV7-8|TRBD1|.|TRBJ1-5
TGTGCCAGCAGCATGGGGACAGGGTTTAGCAATCAGCCCCAGCATTTT
CASSMGTGFSNQPQHF
>11|TRBV5-4|.|once|TRBJ2-7
TGTGCCAGCAGTTCTGATTACGAGCAGTACTTC
CASSSDYEQYF
>13|TRBV25-1|.|.|TRBJ1-2
TGTGCCAGCAGCGCGTCAGGGGTCTATGGCTACACCTTC
CASSASGVYGYTF
>16|TRBV18|.|.|TRBJ2-2
TGTGCCAGCTCCCCACGTAAGGGGCGGGACACCGGGGAGCTGTTTTTT
CASSPRKGRDTGELFF
>14|TRBV27|.|.|TRBJ2-5
TGTGCCAGCAAGGACAGTTGGTACCAAGAGACCCAGTACTTC
CASKDSWYQETQYF